These T cell receptor beta chains were read from a single sample in a study of cytomegalovirus exposure and HLA in healthy donors. Only in-frame clones appear in the TCRdb table, and some are missing; sequencing was by immunoSEQ multiplex PCR. The table records 100,000 to 150,000 clones, about nine tenths of them present only once. Sample: PBMCs. These receptors were collected from a young man in good health and CMV-seronegative. The CDR3 runs from the conserved cysteine through the conserved F or W. Each record gives: D gene, J gene, clone size, V gene, CDR3 DNA, CDR3 protein. D genes are given only for firm matches. A row's size may be missing; if present it is once, few, many or a size class.

D gene: .; J gene: TRBJ2-3; clone size: .; V gene: TRBV11-2; CDR3 DNA: TGTGCCAGCAGCTTAGACAGGGTCTCAGATACGCAGTATTTT; CDR3 protein: CASSLDRVSDTQYF
D gene: .; J gene: TRBJ1-2; clone size: .; V gene: TRBV2; CDR3 DNA: TGTGCCAGCAGGGGAAGGGGAGGGCCTGGCTACACCTTC; CDR3 protein: CASRGRGGPGYTF
D gene: TRBD2; J gene: TRBJ2-3; clone size: .; V gene: TRBV4-3; CDR3 DNA: TGCGCCAGCAGCCAAGATAACGGCGGGAGTTCAGATACGCAGTATTTT; CDR3 protein: CASSQDNGGSSDTQYF
D gene: .; J gene: TRBJ2-7; clone size: .; V gene: TRBV2; CDR3 DNA: TGTGCCAGCAGTGAACGGGGGGCCCAGCCCTACGAGCAGTACTTC; CDR3 protein: CASSERGAQPYEQYF
D gene: .; J gene: TRBJ1-2; clone size: .; V gene: TRBV9; CDR3 DNA: TGTGCCAGCAGCGTAAACCCAGGTTCCTTCTATGGCTACACCTTC; CDR3 protein: CASSVNPGSFYGYTF
D gene: TRBD2; J gene: TRBJ2-1; clone size: .; V gene: TRBV14; CDR3 DNA: TGTGCCAGCAGCCAAGAAATGGGACTAGCGGCCCACAATGAGCAGTTCTTC; CDR3 protein: CASSQEMGLAAHNEQFF
D gene: TRBD1; J gene: TRBJ2-7; clone size: .; V gene: TRBV25-1; CDR3 DNA: TGTGCCAGCAGTCGTAGACAGGGTGTGAGCGAGCAGTACTTC; CDR3 protein: CASSRRQGVSEQYF
D gene: .; J gene: TRBJ2-1; clone size: .; V gene: TRBV7-2; CDR3 DNA: TGTGCCAGCAGCTGGGTAGCGGCCCAAGGCAATGAGCAGTTCTTC; CDR3 protein: CASSWVAAQGNEQFF
D gene: .; J gene: TRBJ2-7; clone size: .; V gene: TRBV30; CDR3 DNA: TGTGCCTGGGGAACAGGGAACGAGCAGTACTTC; CDR3 protein: CAWGTGNEQYF
D gene: TRBD1; J gene: TRBJ2-7; clone size: few; V gene: TRBV25-1; CDR3 DNA: TGTGCCAGCAGTGAGCGCACCCCGGGACAGAAGCCCTACGAGCAGTACTTC; CDR3 protein: CASSERTPGQKPYEQYF
D gene: TRBD1; J gene: TRBJ2-7; clone size: .; V gene: TRBV11-2; CDR3 DNA: TGTGCCAGCAGCTATAGTAGACAGGGATCCTACGAGCAGTACTTC; CDR3 protein: CASSYSRQGSYEQYF
D gene: .; J gene: TRBJ1-1; clone size: .; V gene: TRBV14; CDR3 DNA: TGTGCCAGCAGCCCAAGTCGGGTTAACACTGAAGCTTTCTTT; CDR3 protein: CASSPSRVNTEAFF
D gene: TRBD2; J gene: TRBJ2-5; clone size: .; V gene: TRBV7-6; CDR3 DNA: TGTGCCAGCAGCTTAGAGGGACTAGGAACGCAAGAGACCCAGTACTTC; CDR3 protein: CASSLEGLGTQETQYF
D gene: TRBD1; J gene: TRBJ1-1; clone size: .; V gene: TRBV18; CDR3 DNA: TGTGCCAGCTCACCGGGACAGGGTTTTGCTTTCTTT; CDR3 protein: CASSPGQGFAFF
D gene: TRBD2; J gene: TRBJ2-1; clone size: .; V gene: TRBV30; CDR3 DNA: TGTGCCTGCTCGGGACTAGATGTGTACAATGAGCAGTTCTTC; CDR3 protein: CACSGLDVYNEQFF
D gene: TRBD2; J gene: TRBJ2-2; clone size: .; V gene: TRBV7-9; CDR3 DNA: TGTGCCAGCAGCCCCGTCCGGGGGGGAAACACCGGGGAGCTGTTTTTT; CDR3 protein: CASSPVRGGNTGELFF
D gene: .; J gene: TRBJ1-2; clone size: once; V gene: TRBV6-1; CDR3 DNA: TGTGCCAGCAGTGAAGCAGAATACGAGGGCTACACCTTC; CDR3 protein: CASSEAEYEGYTF
D gene: TRBD1; J gene: TRBJ2-5; clone size: once; V gene: TRBV29-1; CDR3 DNA: TGCAGCGTGGACAGGGGGCTATTAGAGACCCAGTACTTC; CDR3 protein: CSVDRGLLETQYF
D gene: .; J gene: TRBJ2-5; clone size: .; V gene: TRBV18; CDR3 DNA: TGTGCCAGCTCACCGGACAGAACCCAAGAGACCCAGTACTTC; CDR3 protein: CASSPDRTQETQYF
D gene: TRBD2; J gene: TRBJ2-7; clone size: .; V gene: TRBV7-9; CDR3 DNA: TGTGCCAGCAGCCAAAGGACTGTAGCGGGAACCTCTTACGAGCAGTACTTC; CDR3 protein: CASSQRTVAGTSYEQYF
D gene: TRBD1; J gene: TRBJ2-7; clone size: .; V gene: TRBV19; CDR3 DNA: TGTGCCAGTAGCGACGACAGGGGGCTAAACTTC; CDR3 protein: CASSDDRGLNF
D gene: TRBD2; J gene: TRBJ2-1; clone size: .; V gene: TRBV10-1; CDR3 DNA: TGCGCCAGCAGTGAGTCTAGACTAGCGGGATTCACTGAGCAGTTCTTC; CDR3 protein: CASSESRLAGFTEQFF
D gene: .; J gene: TRBJ2-3; clone size: once; V gene: TRBV5-1; CDR3 DNA: TGCGCCAGCAGCCTATCAGAGCGAAGCACAGATACGCAGTATTTT; CDR3 protein: CASSLSERSTDTQYF
D gene: .; J gene: TRBJ1-3; clone size: .; V gene: TRBV6-6; CDR3 DNA: TGTGCCAGCAGTTCGGGGGTCGAAATATCTGGAAACACCATATATTTT; CDR3 protein: CASSSGVEISGNTIYF